The clone carrying this T cell receptor beta chain was seen more than once but under ten times. Antigen specificity is unknown. The entry originates in a study of CD8 T cells in ankylosing spondylitis. Study results and caveats: Eight highly homologous variants made up a TCR beta motif, and this motif appeared characteristic of ankylosing spondylitis blood.

TCRdb used MiXCR to reprocess the 5' RACE reads, holding one entry per CDR3 protein. The table has fewer than 400,000 distinct CDR3 sequences, roughly 15% seen once. V lost 3 bases to trimming and J lost 5 bases, with 14 bases between them. The CDR3 is made up of 15 amino acids. This receptor was taken from a male donor with ankylosing spondylitis or in good health (not recorded which). The chain is built from TRBV12-3 or TRBV12-4 and TRBJ2-1; the D gene is possibly TRBD2 (7 bases). Input material: blood, either unsorted or a sorted T cell fraction (not recorded which). In DNA form, the CDR3 reads TGTGCCAGCAGTTTTGGGAGGGGGTCGCACAATGAGCAGTTCTTC. Its translation: CASSFGRGSHNEQFF.